This T cell receptor beta chain is from a study of T cell repertoires in cytomegalovirus infection. Across the study: Indicated by public TCR beta signatures were CMV infection and matching HLA type.

Study conclusions and caveats: HLA-C-restricted CMV-specific TCR beta clonotypes prevailed in the ex vivo response. CMV carriers having the relevant HLA were flagged by cumulative public TCR beta family frequency.

Trimming took off 0 bases at V and 4 bases at J, with 8 bases between the two ends. This CDR3 is built from 13 residues. In germline, CDR1 is DFQATT, CDR2 SNEGSKA (reference sequence). This clonotype was detected many times. Its cognate antigen is unknown. From the reads, TCRdb called clonotypes with MiXCR, one entry per CDR3 protein. Here the sample spans about 130,000 distinct CDR3 sequences, 8% to 9% being singletons. This sequence was found in a human donor in good health (CMV status not recorded). Some clones in this sample may be carry-over from other donors' samples. Sequencing was performed on PBMCs. V is TRBV20-1 and J is TRBJ2-3; D gene uncertain. CDR3 bases: TGCAGTGCTAGAGATATAGTGGCAGATACGCAGTATTTT. It translates to CSARDIVADTQYF.